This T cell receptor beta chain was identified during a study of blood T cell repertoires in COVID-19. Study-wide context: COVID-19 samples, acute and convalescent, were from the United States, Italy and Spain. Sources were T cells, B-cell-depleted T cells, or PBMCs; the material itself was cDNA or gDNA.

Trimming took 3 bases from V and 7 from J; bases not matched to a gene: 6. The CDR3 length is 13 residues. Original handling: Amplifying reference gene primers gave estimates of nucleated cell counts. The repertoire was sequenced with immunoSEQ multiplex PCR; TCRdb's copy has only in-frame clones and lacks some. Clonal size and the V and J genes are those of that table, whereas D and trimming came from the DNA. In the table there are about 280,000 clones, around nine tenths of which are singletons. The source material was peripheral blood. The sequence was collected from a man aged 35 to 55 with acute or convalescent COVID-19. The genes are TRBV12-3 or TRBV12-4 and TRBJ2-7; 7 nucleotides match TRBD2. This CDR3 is CASSFGLAVEQYF. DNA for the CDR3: TGTGCCAGCAGTTTCGGGCTAGCGGTGGAGCAGTACTTC.